What follows are 24 T cell receptor beta chains derived from one specimen sequenced in a study of T cell responses to AZD1222 COVID-19 vaccine. Generated by immunoSEQ multiplex PCR, the TCRdb table keeps only in-frame clones and is missing some. The data hold some 150,000 clones, with 70% to 90% observed a single time. The specimen was peripheral blood, collected on day 0 of AZD1222 vaccination. These receptors came from an adult in good health.

This clone has only a few counts. This chain uses TRBV7-9 with TRBJ2-1; TRBD2 aligns across 12 bases. The CDR3 runs 16 residues. CDR1 SEHNR and CDR2 FQNEAQ come from the germline V gene (reference sequence). Trimming at V came to 6 bases and at J to 5 bases, leaving 8 bases not matched to a gene. The CDR3 DNA is TGTGCCAGCAGTCCTTCTAGCGGGGGGGCCGACAATGAGCAGTTCTTC. It encodes CASSPSSGGADNEQFF.

A few counts support this clone. This sequence joins TRBV5-4 and TRBJ2-2, with D possibly TRBD2 on 5 matching bases. V gave up 0 bases and J gave up 5 bases, with 11 bases separating them. Germline CDR1 SGHNT, CDR2 YYREEE (reference sequence). The CDR3 extends over 15 amino acids. The CDR3 DNA is TGTGCCAGCAGCTTGGACCTTCGGGAAACCGGGGAGCTGTTTTTT. This codes for CASSLDLRETGELFF.

The gene calls are TRBV4-2 and TRBJ2-7, with D unclear. Germline values: CDR1 LGHNA, CDR2 YNFKEQ. The CDR3 contains 13 residues. With 0 bases removed from V and 6 bases from J, the gap between germline ends came to 9 bases. This CDR3 is CASSQDLSTEQYF. CDR3 in DNA: TGTGCCAGCAGCCAAGATTTATCGACCGAGCAGTACTTC.

The rearrangement links TRBV12-3 or TRBV12-4 to TRBJ1-1, with a possible D match to TRBD1 (6 bases). The length of the CDR3 is 13 residues. V lost 7 bases and J lost 1, with 10 bases in between. CDR3 coding DNA: TGTGCCAGCAACGGACAGCCGAACACTGAAGCTTTCTTT. Protein product: CASNGQPNTEAFF.

J is TRBJ2-5 and V is TRBV5-1, with a possible D match to TRBD1 (6 bases). The CDR3 spans 14 residues. With 6 bases removed from V and 4 bases from J, the gap between germline ends came to 16 bases. Germline CDR1 is SGHRS and CDR2 is YFSETQ. CDR3 residues: CASTEGHIRETQYF. The CDR3 DNA reads TGCGCCAGCACCGAGGGACACATAAGAGAGACCCAGTACTTC.

The chain links TRBV18 to TRBJ1-2; D gene uncertain. CDR1 and CDR2 from the germline V gene are KGHSH and LQKENI. The CDR3 is 15 amino acids. The V end lost 8 bases, the J end lost 5 bases, and 21 bases lay between the germline ends. Here the CDR3 DNA reads TGTGCCAGCCTCACCCGGATCAATCGGGTGTATGGCTACACCTTC. Its translation: CASLTRINRVYGYTF.

This rearrangement joins TRBV7-2 to TRBJ2-5; D is undetermined. The CDR3 extends over 13 amino acids. V lost 5 bases, J lost 5 bases, and 12 bases lay in between. Germline V gene lookup returns CDR1 SGHTA and CDR2 FQGNSA. CDR3 amino acids: CASSTLGWETQYF. DNA of the CDR3: TGTGCCAGCAGCACATTAGGTTGGGAGACCCAGTACTTC.

J is TRBJ1-1 and V is TRBV3-1 (or the pseudogene TRBV3-2); D gene uncertain. Germline V gives CDR1 LGHDT, CDR2 YNNKEL (reference sequence). Trimming cost V 5 bases and J 6 bases, with 13 bases left between them. The CDR3 length is 13 residues. CDR3 in amino acids: CASSGIRSSEAFF. As DNA, the CDR3 is TGTGCCAGCAGCGGCATAAGATCCTCTGAAGCTTTCTTT.

In its sample, this clone was seen once. This chain connects TRBV19 to TRBJ1-1, with 8 bases that match TRBD1. The trim removed 4 bases at V and 6 bases at J, leaving 4 bases unmatched. The CDR3 has 13 residues. Germline loops: CDR1 LNHDA, CDR2 SQIVND (reference sequence). This CDR3 reads CASSKQGVSEAFF. The DNA for the CDR3 is TGTGCCAGTAGTAAACAGGGGGTGTCTGAAGCTTTCTTT.

The genes are TRBV7-8 and TRBJ1-2; the D gene is possibly TRBD1 (6 bases). CDR1 is SGHVS and CDR2 is FQNEAQ in the germline V gene. Trimming took 2 bases from V and 5 from J, leaving 15 bases between them. The CDR3 has 15 residues. The CDR3 spells CASSLTPGAGYGYTF. Here the CDR3 DNA reads TGTGCCAGCAGCTTAACCCCAGGGGCGGGTTATGGCTACACCTTC.

V and J are TRBV7-2 and TRBJ2-1; D gene unclear. CDR1 is SGHTA and CDR2 is FQGNSA in the germline V gene. This CDR3 has 15 amino acids. The V end was cut by 5 bases, the J end by 0 bases, with 11 bases between. The CDR3 DNA reads TGTGCCAGCAGCCCCAGATTCGCCTCCTACAATGAGCAGTTCTTC. As protein: CASSPRFASYNEQFF. The entire variable domain, with the rest obtained from reference TRBV7-2 and TRBJ2-1, is as follows: GAGVSQSPSNKVTEKGKDVELRCDPISGHTALYWYRQSLGQGLEFLIYFQGNSAPDKSGLPSDRFSAERTGGSVSTLTIQRTQQEDSAVYLCASSPRFASYNEQFFGPGTRLTVL.

The chain is built from TRBV24-1 and TRBJ1-2; possibly TRBD1 for D (6 bases). Germline V gene lookup returns CDR1 KGHDR and CDR2 SFDVKD. Trimming pared 3 bases from V and 3 bases from J, leaving 13 bases between. The CDR3 spans 15 residues. The CDR3, as DNA: TGTGCCACCAGTGATCCTACAGGGTCGTACTATGGCTACACCTTC. It is translated as CATSDPTGSYYGYTF.

The chain carries TRBV7-9 and TRBJ1-6; possibly TRBD1 for D (6 bases). The germline gives CDR1 SEHNR, CDR2 FQNEAQ (reference sequence). The CDR3 is 15 residues long. The V gene lost 1 base and the J gene lost 9 bases, with 13 bases spanning the gap. The CDR3: CASSLDQGPFSPLHF. CDR3 DNA: TGTGCCAGCAGCTTAGATCAGGGGCCCTTTTCACCCCTCCACTTT.

CDR3 loop: CSASAGNTIYF. Written as DNA, the CDR3 is TGCAGTGCTAGTGCTGGAAACACCATATATTTT. The chain joins TRBV20-1 to TRBJ1-3; D is undetermined. Germline V gene sequence: CDR1 DFQATT, CDR2 SNEGSKA (reference sequence). V lost 3 bases, J lost 2 bases, and 2 bases lay in between. There are 11 residues in the CDR3.

The chain uses TRBV7-3 and TRBJ2-2; 7 bases map to TRBD2. The CDR3 length is 15 residues. Per the germline V gene, CDR1 is SGHTA and CDR2 is FQGTGA. With V trimmed by 0 bases and J by 5 bases, 3 bases remained unmatched. The DNA for the CDR3 is TGTGCCAGCAGCTTAACCGGGGGAGGGACCGGGGAGCTGTTTTTT. Its protein product is CASSLTGGGTGELFF.

This chain uses TRBV6-1 with TRBJ1-2; D gene unclear. The CDR3 sequence is 13 residues long. Germline loops: CDR1 MNHNS, CDR2 SASEGT. Trimming pared 1 base from V and 6 bases from J, leaving 9 bases between. The CDR3 sequence is CASSEVGSDGYTF. The CDR3 coding sequence is TGTGCCAGCAGTGAAGTGGGGAGCGATGGCTACACCTTC.

The rearrangement uses TRBV28 and TRBJ2-1; D is unresolved. Per the germline V gene, CDR1 is MDHEN and CDR2 is SYDVKM. The CDR3 is made up of 12 amino acids. V lost 4 bases to trimming and J lost 7 bases, with 8 bases between them. DNA for the CDR3: TGTGCCAGCAGTTCCCCCGGGAATGAGCAGTTCTTC. The encoded protein is CASSSPGNEQFF.

The V call is TRBV6-5, the J call TRBJ2-7; 9 bases fit TRBD1. In germline, CDR1 is MNHEY, CDR2 SVGAGI. The V segment lost 6 bases and the J segment 1 base; nucleotides outside the gene matches: 4. CDR3 length: 14 amino acids. The CDR3 loop is CASSGTGLSYEQYF. CDR3 nucleotides: TGTGCCAGCAGCGGGACAGGGCTATCCTACGAGCAGTACTTC.

The chain is built from TRBV7-8 and TRBJ2-7; 9 bases fit TRBD1. The CDR3 is made up of 15 amino acids. Germline lookup yields CDR1 SGHVS and CDR2 FQNEAQ. Germline trimming cut 5 bases from V and 6 bases from J; bases unmatched to any gene: 11. The CDR3 protein is CASSSTWGQGREQYF. CDR3 nucleotide sequence: TGTGCCAGCAGCAGCACCTGGGGACAGGGACGCGAGCAGTACTTC. Drawing the rest from reference TRBV7-8 and TRBJ2-7, the complete variable domain is GAGVSQSPRYKVAKRGQDVALRCDPISGHVSLFWYQQALGQGPEFLTYFQNEAQLDKSGLPSDRFFAERPEGSVSTLKIQRTQQEDSAVYLCASSSTWGQGREQYFGPGTRLTVT.

The gene calls are TRBV6-1 and TRBJ1-2, with TRBD1 identical over 10 bases. Germline V CDR1 and CDR2: MNHNS, SASEGT. This CDR3 has 16 amino acids. With 2 bases clipped from V and 4 bases from J, the junction kept 7 bases outside the gene matches. DNA of the CDR3: TGTGCCAGCAGTGAACCCGGGACAGGGGTCTTCTATGGCTACACCTTC. Encoded protein: CASSEPGTGVFYGYTF.

The CDR3 DNA reads as TGTGCCAGCAGAACTGGGACGGCCCAAGAGACCCAGTACTTC. Translated: CASRTGTAQETQYF. The J gene is TRBJ2-5, the V gene TRBV3-1 (or the pseudogene TRBV3-2), with D perhaps being TRBD1 or TRBD2 (5 bases each). This CDR3 spans 14 amino acids. The germline V gene has CDR1 LGHDT and CDR2 YNNKEL (reference sequence). With 6 bases removed from V and 1 base from J, the gap between germline ends came to 12 bases.

This rearrangement joins TRBV15 to TRBJ1-1; 7 bases map to TRBD1. V shed 3 bases, J shed 2 bases, and the junction held 6 bases outside the gene matches. The CDR3 totals 15 residues. Germline CDR1 is LNHNV and CDR2 is YYDKDF (reference sequence). CDR3 sequence: CATSSDRVLNTEAFF. The DNA for the CDR3 is TGTGCCACCAGCAGTGACAGGGTCCTTAACACTGAAGCTTTCTTT.

This clone turned up a few times. The chain combines TRBV6-5 with TRBJ1-1; D remains ambiguous. The CDR3 consists of 13 residues. V was shortened by 8 bases and J by 4 bases, with 14 bases between the two germline ends. Germline CDR1 MNHEY, CDR2 SVGAGI. The CDR3 bases are TGTGCCAGCCGGCTCAACCGGCGCACTGAAGCTTTCTTT. This sequence encodes CASRLNRRTEAFF.

V gene TRBV7-7 combines with J gene TRBJ2-5; 12 bases map to TRBD2. After removal of 5 bases from V and 1 base from J, the junction contained 11 bases not matched to a gene. Germline CDR1 SSHAT, CDR2 FNYEAQ (reference sequence). The CDR3 is 18 residues long. DNA for the CDR3: TGTGCCAGCAGCGCAGACTTGACTAGCGGGGGAGCCCAAGAGACCCAGTACTTC. Amino acids: CASSADLTSGGAQETQYF.